A selection of T cell receptor beta chains follows, all from one sample in a study of blood T cells in healthy people across ages. From the 5' RACE reads, TCRdb called clonotypes with MiXCR, one entry per CDR3 protein. The data contain some 1 million distinct CDR3 sequences, 35% to 50% of them singletons. The sequenced material came from blood. Receptors originate from a woman aged 60-75 years in good health. Each CDR3 is given with its conserved first and last residue. D genes are given only for firm matches. The size field is filled for only some rows; it gives once, few, many or a size class.

TRBJ2-7	.	TRBV7-9	.	TGTGCCAGCAGCCCGGACTTCGACTCCTACGAGCAGTACTTC	CASSPDFDSYEQYF
TRBJ2-7	.	TRBV16	.	TGTGCCAGCAGCCAATCGAACTTCGGGCACGAGCAGTACTTC	CASSQSNFGHEQYF
TRBJ2-3	few	TRBV29-1	TRBD1	TGCAGCGTCGAAGGACAGGTCCCCGGGGATACGCAGTATTTT	CSVEGQVPGDTQYF
TRBJ2-6	few	TRBV5-1	TRBD1	TGCGCCAGCAGCTTGGGCGGGACAGGTCCGGTTGGGGCCAACGTCCTGACTTTC	CASSLGGTGPVGANVLTF
TRBJ2-4	few	TRBV29-1	TRBD2	TGCAGCGTTGCCGGGACTAGCGGCGGGGGCATTCAGTACTTC	CSVAGTSGGGIQYF
TRBJ1-4	.	TRBV28	.	TGTGCCAGCATCGCGTGGGGTGAAAAACTGTTTTTT	CASIAWGEKLFF
TRBJ2-3	.	TRBV7-3	TRBD2	TGTGCCAGCAGCCCGACTAGCGGGAAAGGAGATACGCAGTATTTT	CASSPTSGKGDTQYF
TRBJ2-5	many	TRBV29-1	.	TGCAGCGCCACGGGTCAGAGGGAGACCCAGTACTTC	CSATGQRETQYF
TRBJ2-1	.	TRBV3-1	TRBD2	TGTGCCAGCAGCCAAGGACCGGGACTAGCGGGAGGCAATGAGCAGTTCTTC	CASSQGPGLAGGNEQFF
TRBJ1-1	.	TRBV20-1	.	TGCTGCGCTATGTACCGAGTTAGGGGAACTGAAGCTTTCTTT	CCAMYRVRGTEAFF
TRBJ1-1	.	TRBV11-2	.	TGTGCCAGCGGAGCTGTGACTTTAGGTAACACTGAAGCTTTCTTT	CASGAVTLGNTEAFF
TRBJ2-7	.	TRBV24-1	.	TGTGCCACCAGTGTTGGCGGGGGCTCCTACAATGAGCAGTACTTC	CATSVGGGSYNEQYF
TRBJ2-3	.	TRBV5-1	TRBD2	TGCGCCAGCAGCTTGGCCTTTTCGCGGGAGAATACGCAGTATTTT	CASSLAFSRENTQYF
TRBJ2-3	.	TRBV11-1	TRBD2	TGTGCCAGCAGCGGGAGGACTAGCGGGAACTCAGATACGCAGTATTTT	CASSGRTSGNSDTQYF
TRBJ1-5	few	TRBV20-1	TRBD1	TGCAGTGCTACCCTTACAGGGGGAGAGAATCAGCCCCAGCATTTT	CSATLTGGENQPQHF
TRBJ2-1	few	TRBV5-1	TRBD2	TGCGCCAGCAGCCCGGCTACTAGCGGCAATGAGCAGTTCTTC	CASSPATSGNEQFF
TRBJ2-3	.	TRBV27	TRBD1	TGTGCCAGCAGTTCGGCCGGGACAGGGATCACAGATACGCAGTATTTT	CASSSAGTGITDTQYF
TRBJ2-7	few	TRBV4-2	.	TGTGCCAGCAGCCAAGAAAATCACCATTCCTACGAGCAGTACTTC	CASSQENHHSYEQYF
TRBJ2-1	few	TRBV3-1	.	TGTGCCAGCAGCCCCTCTTATCCGGGATTGACTTACAATGAGCAGTTCTTC	CASSPSYPGLTYNEQFF
TRBJ2-1	.	TRBV6-2/TRBV6-3	TRBD2	TGTGCCAGATCTCTAGCGGGGTTCTACAATGAGCAGTTCTTC	CARSLAGFYNEQFF
TRBJ2-3	once	TRBV27	TRBD2	TGTGCCAGCAGTTCCGGAACTAGCGGAATAAGCACAGATACGCAGTATTTT	CASSSGTSGISTDTQYF
TRBJ1-1	.	TRBV3-1	.	TGTGCCAGCAGCCCGGACCCTCGTAACACTGAAGCTTTCTTT	CASSPDPRNTEAFF
TRBJ2-7	.	TRBV5-1	TRBD2	TGCGCCAGCAGCTTGGGTTCGGGACCGGGAGGAGAGCAGTACTTC	CASSLGSGPGGEQYF
TRBJ1-1	.	TRBV27	.	TGTGCCAGCAGTTCACTACAGGGTGAAGCTTTCTTT	CASSSLQGEAFF
TRBJ2-3	few	TRBV20-1	.	TGCAGTGCTAGTACCTTCCGGGACCCAAACACAGATACGCAGTATTTT	CSASTFRDPNTDTQYF
TRBJ2-1	.	TRBV9	TRBD2	TGTGCCAGCAGCGTAGGCGGACTAGCGGGAAACAATGAGCAGTTCTTC	CASSVGGLAGNNEQFF
TRBJ1-6	.	TRBV18	.	TGTGCCAGCTCATTGGCGGAGACTAATTCACCCCTCCACTTT	CASSLAETNSPLHF
TRBJ2-1	.	TRBV20-1	TRBD2	TGCAGTGGGTTCCGGCGGGAGCTCAACAATGAGCAGTTCTTC	CSGFRRELNNEQFF
TRBJ1-6	once	TRBV21-1	.	TGTGCCAGCAAGGGTGTGGTGGCCGGGAGGGATTCACCCCTCCACTTT	CASKGVVAGRDSPLHF
TRBJ2-5	.	TRBV29-1	.	TGCAGCGTTGAAGATCCCCCGGGTGGAGGGGAGACCCAGTACTTC	CSVEDPPGGGETQYF
TRBJ2-5	.	TRBV5-6	.	TGTGCCAGCAGCTCCGAGATTAATTCCCAAGAGACCCAGTACTTC	CASSSEINSQETQYF
TRBJ2-7	.	TRBV20-1	.	TGCAGTGCTCCCAGGCCAGGGGTACACGAGCAGTACTTC	CSAPRPGVHEQYF
TRBJ1-1	.	TRBV6-1	TRBD1	TGTGCCAGCAGTCCGCGGACAGGGAGCCACACTGAAGCTTTCTTT	CASSPRTGSHTEAFF
TRBJ2-7	.	TRBV7-8	.	TGTGCCAGCAGCTTAGCGGCAGGGAACGAGCAGTACTTC	CASSLAAGNEQYF
TRBJ2-3	.	TRBV4-1	TRBD2	TGCGCCAGCAGCCAAGATCCCCCTACCCTAGCGGGGAGGGATACGCAGTATTTT	CASSQDPPTLAGRDTQYF
TRBJ1-5	.	TRBV20-1	TRBD1	TGCAGTGCTAAGACAGGGAATAGCAATCAGCCCCAGCATTTT	CSAKTGNSNQPQHF
TRBJ2-1	.	TRBV5-1	.	TGCGCCGGCAGCTTGGACAGGGAGGGAGAAGTGCAGTTCTTC	CAGSLDREGEVQFF
TRBJ1-4	.	TRBV27	.	TGTGCCAGCAGTTTATACGGGACACCCAATGAAAAACTGTTTTTT	CASSLYGTPNEKLFF
TRBJ1-2	.	TRBV29-1	.	TGCAGCGTTGAAGAGAGTATAGGTTACGATGGCTACACCTTC	CSVEESIGYDGYTF
TRBJ2-1	.	TRBV29-1	.	TGCAGCGTTGAACTAGGGCGGGTAAGCTATGAGCAGTTCTTC	CSVELGRVSYEQFF
TRBJ1-2	few	TRBV6-5	.	TGTGCCAGCAGTTACTCTGATCGGGGGGCCGGCTACACCTTC	CASSYSDRGAGYTF
TRBJ2-3	few	TRBV2	.	TGTGCCAGCAGTGAAGGGGCATACACAGATACGCAGTATTTT	CASSEGAYTDTQYF
TRBJ2-5	.	TRBV6-5	.	TGTGCCAGCAGTTACTCGAATGGGCGGGAAAGAAAGACCCAGTACTTC	CASSYSNGRERKTQYF
TRBJ1-6	.	TRBV2	TRBD1	TGTGCCAGCAGGAGGGACAGGTCTAATTCACCCCTCCACTTT	CASRRDRSNSPLHF
TRBJ2-7	.	TRBV12-3/TRBV12-4	.	TGTGCCAGCAGGCTTTCGTGGGGGAGCAAATACGAGCAGTACTTC	CASRLSWGSKYEQYF
TRBJ2-5	.	TRBV7-9	TRBD2	TGTGCCAGCAGCGGAGGACTAGCGCCCCAAGAGACCCAGTACTTC	CASSGGLAPQETQYF
TRBJ2-7	.	TRBV28	TRBD1	TGTGCCAGCAGTTCAATAACTCGACAGGGCTACGAGCAGTACTTC	CASSSITRQGYEQYF
TRBJ2-3	.	TRBV30	TRBD1	TGTGCCTGGAAACAGGGGGCGAGAGATACGCAGTATTTT	CAWKQGARDTQYF
TRBJ2-7	.	TRBV7-9	.	TGTGCCAGCAGCTTAGCACAGGGCATCTTAAACAATGAGCAGTACTTC	CASSLAQGILNNEQYF
TRBJ2-7	.	TRBV15	.	TGTGCCACCAGCAGAGATGTGGGGGGCGAGCAGTACTTC	CATSRDVGGEQYF
TRBJ2-5	.	TRBV4-1	TRBD2	TGCGCCAGCAGCCAAGTGGTCGGGGGGGCAGAGACCCAGTACTTC	CASSQVVGGAETQYF
TRBJ2-7	few	TRBV7-2	TRBD2	TGTGCCAGCAGCTTAAGCGGGAGAGGGGGGAAGTACGAGCAGTACTTC	CASSLSGRGGKYEQYF
TRBJ1-2	few	TRBV6-2/TRBV6-3	TRBD1	TGTGCCAGCAGAACTGGACAGGGGACCTATGGCTACACCTTC	CASRTGQGTYGYTF
TRBJ2-6	.	TRBV7-6	.	TGTGCCAGCAGCTTTTGGAGCCGGGGCTCACACTCTGGGGCCAACGTCCTGACTTTC	CASSFWSRGSHSGANVLTF
TRBJ1-2	.	TRBV5-5	.	TGTGCCAGCAGCTTGTATGGGCAGGGAACCAACTATGGCTACACCTTC	CASSLYGQGTNYGYTF